This T cell receptor (beta chain) came from a study of cytomegalovirus exposure and HLA in healthy donors (dated by TCRdb to 2015 to 2018). In the study overall: According to an earlier analysis of a few hundred of the donors, roughly 180 million T cells yielded 117 million unique TCR beta sequences and roughly 280 Gb of sequence data. Around 320 gigabases of sequencing data and some 85 million unique TCR sequences were included in an early release covering roughly 700 HLA-typed donors. Of the roughly 410 genotyped donors, 80% to 90% were placed in the genetic ancestry cluster associated with self-reported Caucasian donors. The aim of the study was to test whether cataloging public T cell receptors could identify signatures of past pathogen exposure. The T cell repertoires of around 670 subjects were profiled by immunosequencing and related to cytomegalovirus serostatus. In addition to the first cohort of 666 subjects, a separate validation cohort of 130 or so different subjects was used. To predict cytomegalovirus infection status, the study brought together high-throughput TCR immunosequencing, statistical association of individual TCRs with disease status, and machine learning. A later analysis re-examined previously published TCR beta repertoires from hundreds of donors and added high-resolution HLA genotyping to investigate patterns of TCR occurrence. Rather than drawing on any new phenotypic data, the later analysis identified candidate immune exposures from TCR beta sequences and the way those sequences occurred across donors. An earlier analysis of 587 of the donors applied high-throughput TCR beta sequencing to assess whether each TCR beta V gene segment acted as functional or pseudogenic. Donor age, sex, ethnicity and CMV serostatus were compiled together with the repertoire data. A later genetic analysis took genome-wide SNP genotypes for about three fifths of the 666 donors and used that subset as a discovery cohort. All discovery cohort repertoires had been generated on a single sequencing platform. HLA typing included class I and class II loci at four-digit resolution. Typing coverage varied by locus: roughly 629-640 donors for A, B, C, DRB1 and DQB1; roughly 560 for DQA1; approximately 570 for DPA1; roughly 450 for DPB1. A handful of DR-DQ haplotypes were handled as single units for association and clustering because linkage in the cohort was strong. Among some 400 genotyped donors of the cohort, an average of about 240,000 unique TCR beta nucleotide sequences was sequenced per donor, of which about 18% were non-productive. Study-wide findings and limitations: An association between a missense DCLRE1C variant and V-gene and J-gene trimming of TCR beta chains was found in a later genetic analysis and replicated in an independent cohort. Only TCR beta chains were sequenced in this cohort, and the absence of alpha or paired-chain data limited detectable features. Because HLA typing was unavailable for some donors at each locus, only the typed subset was used in association tests. Linkage disequilibrium might explain the correlated functional status among segregating V segments, but an unknown experimental factor could not be ruled out. Cytomegalovirus status was reported to be diagnosed by the classifier with high specificity and sensitivity in both the original and validation cohorts. Across donors, most TCR sequences were observed very rarely, whereas some public TCRs were present in many individuals. Some IMGT-functional V segments, including TRBV6-2 and TRBV6-3, could not be distinguished by the 87-base-pair reads and were therefore excluded. An earlier analysis of 450 to 750 of the donors showed that most TCR beta V segments appeared in productive rearrangements either about 90% or about 30% of the time, which broadly matched IMGT annotations. Presence/absence analyses assumed roughly uniform sequencing depth across donors, an assumption that may not hold. A further reported finding was that TCR beta sequences accurately predicted the HLA-A and HLA-B alleles for most subjects in the first cohort. According to a later analysis, TCR association rates differed among HLA loci, with DRB1 alleles showing the most associated TCRs and HLA-C alleles showing the fewest. At a false discovery rate of 0.05, a later analysis linked 15,000 to 20,000 TCR beta sequences to specific HLA alleles. The study gave a list of 150 to 200 TCR beta chains associated with cytomegalovirus. Seventeen rarely observed V segments, including chromosome 9 orphons, were excluded from the earlier analysis of about 610 of the donors because counts were too low. A later analysis found that HLA-associated TCR beta chains were more clonally expanded and had lower generation probabilities than equally common non-associated chains. According to the authors, the approach could potentially be generalized to other disease states and immunological phenotypes. In a later analysis, most CMV-associated TCR beta chains were found to appear HLA-restricted, with HLA associations seemingly driven largely by CMV exposure. In vitro tests confirmed that a few of the cytomegalovirus-associated TCR beta chains recognize cytomegalovirus antigens. A group of highly shared sequence variants was considered likely to be a technical artifact of the sequencing pipeline. The only immune exposure information available for the cohort was CMV serostatus. A later analysis reported that several top co-occurrence clusters appeared linked to parvovirus B19, influenza, CMV and Epstein-Barr virus. In a later genetic analysis, fewer N-insertions in productive TCRs were reported among donors in an Asian-associated ancestry cluster than the roughly 700-donor mean. When HLA alleles, especially DR and DQ, strongly co-occurred, TCR associations were difficult to assign to individual alleles.

For this clone: Its antigen is unknown. Base qualities are not at hand, and no much larger clone is one base apart.

V loses 5 bases, J loses 5 bases, and the germline ends lie 9 bases apart. Taken from cysteine to phenylalanine, the CDR3 has 12 residues. Just CDR3 DNA is preserved here, 36 bases in frame from base 1. CDR1 and CDR2 (SGHAT, FQDESV) derive from the germline V gene (reference sequence). The cohort comprised under 700 healthy bone marrow donors. At the time of sampling, every cohort member was nominally healthy, though immune exposures that went unrecorded were likely present. The donor tested CMV seropositive and was one of the 289 seropositive cohort members. Each donor provided a peripheral blood sample, and peripheral blood mononuclear cells were used for TCR beta sequencing. The Qiagen DNeasy Blood Extraction Kit was used to extract genomic DNA from the blood cell samples. Library preparation used the immunoSEQ multiplex PCR assay. A mixture of 60 forward primers for TCR Vbeta segments and 13 reverse primers for TCR Jbeta segments was used in the multiplex PCR. Amplification of the CDR3 region of rearranged TCR beta genes was performed with a multiplex PCR assay on genomic DNA. The amplified TCR beta libraries were sequenced on the Illumina HiSeq System as 87-base-pair reads. Concerning the study's data processing: A later analysis tallied roughly 80 million unique TCR beta chains across the 610 or so repertoires, and around 10 million of those chains were shared by two or more donors. A nearest-neighbor algorithm error-corrected the raw reads and collapsed the reads into unique sequences, merging closely related sequences to remove PCR and sequencing errors. CDR3 sequences were aligned to IMGT reference sequences to assign V, D and J gene segments. For a sequence to be retained, a match of at least six nucleotides was required to both a V gene segment and a J gene segment. A rearrangement counted as productive if the CDR3 had no stop codons and remained in frame with V and J, and every other rearrangement counted as non-productive. Following IMGT convention, CDR3 was defined as the stretch from the second conserved V-encoded cysteine up to the conserved J-encoded phenylalanine. The earlier analysis of about 640 of the donors excluded any sequence lacking an unambiguous match to a single V gene segment. In an earlier analysis of about 590 of the donors, a V segment was called functional when productive rearrangements were above 56.7%, and segregating when the standard deviation between donors exceeded 5%. A statistical classification framework was built for diagnosing cytomegalovirus status from the catalog of TCR beta chain sequences. A later analysis assigned V and J genes by comparing TCR nucleotide sequences with IMGT/GENE-DB human TR gene sequences. A later analysis assigned CDR3 sequences and most-parsimonious VDJ recombination scenarios with the TCRdist pipeline. In a later analysis, each TCR beta chain was defined by its CDR3 amino acid sequence together with its V-gene family, and reads without a unique V-gene family were excluded. To address suspected cross-contamination and a sequencing artifact, a later analysis removed a few hundred highly shared, low-generation-probability nucleotide sequences. In a later analysis, a clonal expansion index was calculated for each public chain from normalized within-repertoire ranks of inferred template counts. Generation probabilities in a later analysis came from a VDJ recombination model fitted to out-of-frame rearrangements, and those results were checked against IGoR. In a later analysis, hypergeometric tests were used to score TCR-TCR, TCR-HLA and TCR-CMV co-occurrence, with a repertoire-size bias correction applied to TCR pairs. A later analysis estimated false discovery rates by permuting HLA or CMV assignments 20 times. In a later analysis, co-occurring TCRs were grouped using DBSCAN, and TCRdist sequence similarity was added for clustering within HLA-allele-positive subsets. Co-occurrence clustering excluded repertoires with fewer than 30,000 or more than 120,000 public chains, plus five with anomalous nucleotide sharing. TCRdb took over this immuneACCESS table, retaining in-frame rearrangements with V and J assigned. Such tables are incomplete; in checked studies, under half of the missing clones stem from an unresolved V gene, and the remainder is unexplained. For V, J and clone size, that table is used; D and trimming come from the DNA. The sample table shows over 150,000 clones, and about four fifths are seen once. The ten most abundant clones make up approximately 6.8% of the sample.

Sequenced: PBMCs. The chain is encoded by TRBV11-1 joined to TRBJ1-2; a confident D gene designation cannot be given. The TCR sequence derives from a man younger than 40 in good health and CMV-seropositive. The nucleotide sequence is given as TGTGCCAGCAGCCGCCGGGGTTATGGCTACACCTTC. Its product reads: CASSRRGYGYTF.